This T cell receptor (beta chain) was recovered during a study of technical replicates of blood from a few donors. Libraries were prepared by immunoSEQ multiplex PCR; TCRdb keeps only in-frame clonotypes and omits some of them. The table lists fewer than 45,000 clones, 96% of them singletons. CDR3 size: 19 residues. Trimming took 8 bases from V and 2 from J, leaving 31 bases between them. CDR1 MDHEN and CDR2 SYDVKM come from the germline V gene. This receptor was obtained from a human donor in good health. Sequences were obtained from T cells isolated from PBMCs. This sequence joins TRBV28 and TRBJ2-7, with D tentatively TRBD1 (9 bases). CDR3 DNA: TGTGCCAGCCCTACCTGGGGGACAGGGAGAGTAGCGGGGACCTACGAGCAGTACTTC. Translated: CASPTWGTGRVAGTYEQYF.